Listed below are T cell receptor beta chains from one sample, sequenced in a study of T cell clones after liver transplantation. Assay: immunoSEQ multiplex PCR; the TCRdb copy retains only in-frame clones and omits some. The sample records 70,000 to 85,000 clones, over 70% being singletons. The sequencing here drew on CD4+ T cells from blood, taken before liver transplant. The receptor set was obtained from a human donor who received a liver transplant. Each CDR3 is given without its conserved first and last residue. Clone size, where shown, is once, few, many, or a class for clones that have expanded.

V gene	clone size	J gene	CDR3 protein
TRBV5-1	.	TRBJ2-1	ASSRTSGRAGEQF
TRBV9	once	TRBJ2-7	ASIPLGRYLQFYEQY
TRBV7-2	.	TRBJ1-3	ASSPDWGENTIY
TRBV28	.	TRBJ2-1	ASSSSTGVPYNEQF
TRBV4-1	.	TRBJ2-1	ASSQLAGVGNEQF
TRBV6-5	.	TRBJ1-1	ASSYSGRGNTEAF
TRBV18	.	TRBJ2-7	ASSPPSSYEQY
TRBV18	.	TRBJ1-2	ASSPNVVGGYT
TRBV5-1	.	TRBJ2-6	ASSGSGTGISGANVLT
TRBV7-9	few	TRBJ1-5	ASSLGGPVREAQH
TRBV4-1	.	TRBJ2-5	ASSQGGQLQETQY
TRBV18	.	TRBJ2-7	ASSPAGLYEQY
TRBV10-3	.	TRBJ2-3	AIGGPGLAGQTTSTDTQY
TRBV6-4	few	TRBJ1-1	ASSAKQGSEAF
TRBV27	.	TRBJ2-2	ASGLAATGELF
TRBV19	.	TRBJ1-4	ATRPAGGRIRPGEKLF
TRBV6-1	few	TRBJ2-6	ASSAGPSGANVLT
TRBV5-1	.	TRBJ2-1	ASSFQQSSYNEQF
TRBV30	.	TRBJ1-5	ASGRQGRPQH
TRBV2	.	TRBJ2-7	ASSGQGPTYEQY
TRBV7-3	.	TRBJ2-7	ASSLVEGTSWGREQY
TRBV9	once	TRBJ1-1	ASSAQSGISEAF
TRBV19	.	TRBJ1-5	ASSIRTRIINQPQH
TRBV18	.	TRBJ2-4	ASSPPGLAGVLAKNIQY
TRBV28	.	TRBJ1-1	ASSPRALHTEAF
TRBV5-1	.	TRBJ2-1	ASSLGGDSYNEQF
TRBV29-1	.	TRBJ1-1	SVVDSGVNTEAF
TRBV6-5	.	TRBJ1-2	ASSSISEGLYGYT
TRBV7-2	.	TRBJ2-7	ASSLGPAPYEQY
TRBV29-1	.	TRBJ2-3	SGSTGSRGDTQY
TRBV18	.	TRBJ1-1	ASSLQGQGKGNTEAF
TRBV7-9	.	TRBJ2-3	ASSSGLDTQY